The clone carrying this T cell receptor beta chain is labeled medium-sized (0.01 to 0.1%). This record belongs to a study of OX40 agonist ivuxolimab in advanced cancers. Sequencing used immunoSEQ multiplex PCR; TCRdb keeps in-frame clones, though not all of them. The table includes about 70,000 clones, roughly 88% detected once. Autoimmune disease history or systemic immunosuppression disqualified patients. The material sequenced was CD4+ or CD8+ T cells sorted from blood, taken in a trial of the OX40 agonist ivuxolimab. The clonotype was recovered from an adult with an advanced solid tumor such as melanoma, head and neck, liver or kidney cancer.

DNA for the CDR3: TGTGCCAGCTGTATTGAGGGGTTCTATAATTCACCCCTCCACTTT. Amino acid sequence: CASCIEGFYNSPLHF. This rearrangement joins TRBV28 to TRBJ1-6; D is possibly TRBD1 (5 bases). V was shortened by 8 bases and J by 3 bases, with 14 bases between the two germline ends. This CDR3 is built from 15 residues. Looked up from germline, CDR1 is MDHEN and CDR2 is SYDVKM.